Sequencing of this T cell receptor (beta chain) was carried out in a study of blood T cells in healthy people across ages. Study outcomes and limitations: Older age coincided with a roughly linear decline in TCR beta diversity per million T cells. More naive CD4+ cells and higher diversity marked long-lived donors relative to aged donors.

The CDR3 covers 17 residues. Trimming shortened V by 3 bases and J by 0 bases, and 14 bases separated the two germline ends. Notes on this clonotype: Antigen specificity is unknown.

Through a sample-barcoded 5' primer and a J-beta primer mix, a second PCR was run for roughly 6 to 12 cycles. Every cDNA molecule bore a tag from a template-switch adaptor containing 12 random nucleotides. Every individual sample yielded 2.5 million or more paired-end reads (each containing CDR3). Via MiXCR, TCRdb re-called the 5' RACE reads, giving one row per CDR3 protein. This sample has about 1.7 million distinct CDR3 sequences, with roughly 27% found just once. The specimen sequenced was blood. The sequence was obtained from a woman between 25 and 40 years old in good health. The chain links TRBV12-3 or TRBV12-4 to TRBJ1-4; unclear D gene. The CDR3 nucleotides read TGTGCCAGCAGTTTTAGTCAGACCATCGCAACTAATGAAAAACTGTTTTTT. Protein: CASSFSQTIATNEKLFF.